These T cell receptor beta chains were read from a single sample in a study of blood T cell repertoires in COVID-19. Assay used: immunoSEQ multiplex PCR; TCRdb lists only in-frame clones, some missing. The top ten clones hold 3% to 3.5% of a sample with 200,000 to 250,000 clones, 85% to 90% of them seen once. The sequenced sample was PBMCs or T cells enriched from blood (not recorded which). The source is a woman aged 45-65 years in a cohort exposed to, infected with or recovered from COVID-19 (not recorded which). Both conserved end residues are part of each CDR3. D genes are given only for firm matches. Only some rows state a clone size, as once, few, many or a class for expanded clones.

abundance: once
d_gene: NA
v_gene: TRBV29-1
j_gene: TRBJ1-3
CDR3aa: CSAGGISGNTIYF
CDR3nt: TGCAGCGCCGGAGGAATCTCTGGAAACACCATATATTTT

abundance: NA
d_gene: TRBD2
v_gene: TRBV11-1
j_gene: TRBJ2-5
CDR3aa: CASSSSILAGQETQYF
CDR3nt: TGTGCCAGCAGCTCTTCCATACTAGCGGGGCAAGAGACCCAGTACTTC

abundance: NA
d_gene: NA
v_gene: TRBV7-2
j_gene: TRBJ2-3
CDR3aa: CASSPRGASDTQYF
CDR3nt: TGTGCCAGCAGCCCCCGGGGAGCGTCCGATACGCAGTATTTT

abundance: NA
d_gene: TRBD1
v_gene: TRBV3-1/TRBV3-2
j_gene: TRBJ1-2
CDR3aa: CASSQVIGTGDGYTF
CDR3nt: TGTGCCAGCAGCCAAGTCATCGGGACAGGGGATGGCTACACCTTC

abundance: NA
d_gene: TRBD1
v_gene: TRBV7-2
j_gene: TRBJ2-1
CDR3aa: CASSFRDSWGEQFF
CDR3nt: TGTGCCAGCAGCTTCCGGGACAGTTGGGGTGAGCAGTTCTTC

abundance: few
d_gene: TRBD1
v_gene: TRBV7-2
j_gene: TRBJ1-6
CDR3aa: CASSPRQGASPLHF
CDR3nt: TGTGCCAGCAGCCCTCGACAGGGCGCTTCACCCCTCCACTTT

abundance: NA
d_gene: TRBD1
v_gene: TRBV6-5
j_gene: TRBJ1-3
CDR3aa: CASSSGQGRGNTIYF
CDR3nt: TGTGCCAGCAGTTCAGGACAGGGTCGTGGAAACACCATATATTTT

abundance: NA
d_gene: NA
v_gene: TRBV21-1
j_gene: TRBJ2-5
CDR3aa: CASSKAGTGGSRKGQYF
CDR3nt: TGTGCCAGCAGCAAAGCAGGTACAGGGGGCTCTCGAAAGGGCCAGTACTTC

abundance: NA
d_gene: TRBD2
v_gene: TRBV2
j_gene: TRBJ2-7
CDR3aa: CASSGAGSGGIDEQYF
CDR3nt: TGTGCCAGCAGTGGGGCGGGGAGCGGGGGTATCGACGAGCAGTACTTC

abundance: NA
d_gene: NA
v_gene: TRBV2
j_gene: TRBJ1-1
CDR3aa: CASSVMANTEAFF
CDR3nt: TGTGCCAGCAGTGTCATGGCTAACACTGAAGCTTTCTTT

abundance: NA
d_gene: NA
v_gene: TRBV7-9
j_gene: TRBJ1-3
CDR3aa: CASSLGLMSGNTIYF
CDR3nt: TGTGCCAGCAGCTTAGGGCTGATGTCTGGAAACACCATATATTTT

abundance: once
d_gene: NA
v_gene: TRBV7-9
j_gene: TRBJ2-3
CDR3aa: CASSLIDRRTDTQYF
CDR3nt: TGTGCCAGCAGCTTAATTGACAGGCGCACAGATACGCAGTATTTT

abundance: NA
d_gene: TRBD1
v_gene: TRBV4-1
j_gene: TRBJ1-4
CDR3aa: CASSLQGTGEKLFF
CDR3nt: TGCGCCAGCAGCCTACAGGGGACCGGGGAAAAACTGTTTTTT

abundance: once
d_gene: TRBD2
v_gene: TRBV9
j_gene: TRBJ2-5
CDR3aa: CASSASGTSVETQYF
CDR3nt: TGTGCCAGCAGCGCCTCCGGGACTAGCGTTGAGACCCAGTACTTC

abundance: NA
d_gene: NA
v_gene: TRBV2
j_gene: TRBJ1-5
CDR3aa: CASNPGLNQPQHF
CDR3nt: TGTGCCAGCAACCCAGGGCTAAATCAGCCCCAGCATTTT

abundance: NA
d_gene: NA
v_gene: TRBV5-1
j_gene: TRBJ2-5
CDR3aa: CASSTRTEETQYF
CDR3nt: TGCGCCAGTAGCACTCGCACCGAAGAGACCCAGTACTTC

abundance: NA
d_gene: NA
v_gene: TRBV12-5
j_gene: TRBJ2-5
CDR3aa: CASGLVRSSTQETQYF
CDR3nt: TGTGCTAGTGGTTTGGTACGGTCTAGCACCCAAGAGACCCAGTACTTC

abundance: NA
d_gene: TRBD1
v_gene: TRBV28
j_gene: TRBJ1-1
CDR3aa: CASSFYDRDSEAFF
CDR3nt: TGTGCCAGCAGTTTCTACGATAGGGACAGCGAAGCTTTCTTT

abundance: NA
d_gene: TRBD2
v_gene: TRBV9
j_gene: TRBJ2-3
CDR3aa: CASSVVGSGGVVTDTQYF
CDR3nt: TGTGCCAGCAGCGTAGTCGGTAGCGGGGGGGTCGTCACAGATACGCAGTATTTT

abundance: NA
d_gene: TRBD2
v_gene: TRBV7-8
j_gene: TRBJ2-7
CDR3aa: CASSNIGGVYEQYF
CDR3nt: TGTGCCAGCAGCAATATCGGGGGGGTCTACGAGCAGTACTTC

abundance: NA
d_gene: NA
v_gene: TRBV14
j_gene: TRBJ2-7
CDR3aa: CASSPFQGSSSYEQYF
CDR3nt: TGTGCCAGCAGTCCGTTTCAGGGCTCCAGCTCCTACGAGCAGTACTTC

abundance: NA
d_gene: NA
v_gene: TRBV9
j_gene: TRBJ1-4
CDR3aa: CASSVGGGGNEKLFF
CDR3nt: TGTGCCAGCAGCGTAGGAGGCGGAGGCAATGAAAAACTGTTTTTT

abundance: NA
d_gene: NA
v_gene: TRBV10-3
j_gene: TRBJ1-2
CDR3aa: CAISENGEGMQYGYTF
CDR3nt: TGTGCCATCAGTGAAAATGGGGAGGGGATGCAATATGGCTACACCTTC

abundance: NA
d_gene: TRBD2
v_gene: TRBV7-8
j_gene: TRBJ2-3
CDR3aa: CASSSGTSGDPSTDTQYF
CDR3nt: TGTGCCAGCAGCTCCGGGACTAGCGGGGACCCTAGCACAGATACGCAGTATTTT

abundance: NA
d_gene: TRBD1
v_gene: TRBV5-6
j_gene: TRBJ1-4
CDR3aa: CASSLTTGASGEKLFF
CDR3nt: TGTGCCAGCAGCTTGACAACAGGGGCGTCAGGGGAAAAACTGTTTTTT

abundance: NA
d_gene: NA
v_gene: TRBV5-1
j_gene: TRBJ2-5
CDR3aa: CVSAVVGGQETQYF
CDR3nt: TGCGTTTCAGCGGTCGTGGGGGGTCAAGAGACCCAGTACTTC

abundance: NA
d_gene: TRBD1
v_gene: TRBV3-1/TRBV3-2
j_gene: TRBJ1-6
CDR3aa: CASSPGQGMAPLHF
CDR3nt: TGTGCCAGCAGCCCTGGACAGGGGATGGCACCCCTCCACTTT

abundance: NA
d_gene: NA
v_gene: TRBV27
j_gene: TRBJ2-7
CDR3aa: CASSPIAERAGSYEQYF
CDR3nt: TGTGCCAGCAGTCCAATAGCGGAGCGGGCGGGCTCCTACGAGCAGTACTTC

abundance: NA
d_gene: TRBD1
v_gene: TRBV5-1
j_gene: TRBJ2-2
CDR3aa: CASSLVQGDTGELFF
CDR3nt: TGCGCCAGCAGCTTGGTCCAGGGGGACACCGGGGAGCTGTTTTTT

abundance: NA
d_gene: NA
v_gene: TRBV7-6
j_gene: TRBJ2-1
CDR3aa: CASSHYNEQFF
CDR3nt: TGTGCCAGCAGCCACTACAATGAGCAGTTCTTC

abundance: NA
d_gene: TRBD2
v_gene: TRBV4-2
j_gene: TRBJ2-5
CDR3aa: CASSRAVGLYQETQYF
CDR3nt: TGTGCCAGCAGCCGGGCCGTGGGACTATACCAAGAGACCCAGTACTTC

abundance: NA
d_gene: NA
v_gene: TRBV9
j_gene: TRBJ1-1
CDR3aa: CASSVEGGNTEAFF
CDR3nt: TGTGCCAGCAGCGTTGAGGGTGGGAACACTGAAGCTTTCTTT

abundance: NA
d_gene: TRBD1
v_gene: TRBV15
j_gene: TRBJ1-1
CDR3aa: CATSRAGQGSTEAFF
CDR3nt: TGTGCCACCAGCAGAGCCGGACAGGGGAGCACTGAAGCTTTCTTT

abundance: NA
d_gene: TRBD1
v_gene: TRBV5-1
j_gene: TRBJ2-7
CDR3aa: CASSRGGPSSYEQYF
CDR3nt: TGCGCCAGCAGCCGAGGGGGCCCGAGCTCCTACGAGCAGTACTTC

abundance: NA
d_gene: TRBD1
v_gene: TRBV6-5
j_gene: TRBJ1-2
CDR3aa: CASRQTGTEHGYTF
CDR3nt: TGTGCCAGCAGACAGACCGGGACAGAGCATGGCTACACCTTC

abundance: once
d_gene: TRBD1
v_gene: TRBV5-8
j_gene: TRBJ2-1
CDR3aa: CASGTVYNEQFF
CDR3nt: TGTGCCAGCGGGACAGTATACAATGAGCAGTTCTTC

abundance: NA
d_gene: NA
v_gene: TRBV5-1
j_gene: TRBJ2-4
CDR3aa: CASSLGLPPKNIQYF
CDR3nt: TGCGCCAGCAGCTTGGGACTCCCACCCAAAAACATTCAGTACTTC

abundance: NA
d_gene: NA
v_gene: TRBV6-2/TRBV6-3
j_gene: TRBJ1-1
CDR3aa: CASSYLAFWATEAFF
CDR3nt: TGTGCCAGCAGTTATCTCGCCTTCTGGGCCACTGAAGCTTTCTTT

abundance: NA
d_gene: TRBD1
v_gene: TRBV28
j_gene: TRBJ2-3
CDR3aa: CASSPGTGGSTDTQYF
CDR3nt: TGTGCCAGCAGCCCCGGGACAGGGGGGAGCACAGATACGCAGTATTTT

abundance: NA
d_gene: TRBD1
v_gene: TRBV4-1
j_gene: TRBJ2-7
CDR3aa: CASSQVLSGQGSYEQYF
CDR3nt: TGCGCCAGCAGCCAAGTTCTTTCGGGACAGGGCTCCTACGAGCAGTACTTC